What follows describes a single T cell receptor (beta chain). Its antigen remains unknown. This entry belongs to a study of CD4 T cells in relation to SARS-CoV-2 and coronaviruses. Clones were sequenced by immunoSEQ multiplex PCR, and TCRdb holds only the in-frame ones, with some missing. The sample yields some 21,000 clones, more than 70% seen once. Unexposed donor CD4+ T cells date from about 2011-2018, before the COVID-19 pandemic. After less than 11 days of culture, CD4+ T cells were isolated. This TCR was recovered from a human donor in good health. Sequenced input: CD4+ T cells from PBMCs, cultured in vitro.

In DNA form, the CDR3 reads TGCGCCAGCAGCGGTGGACAGGCCTCCTCCTACGAGCAGTACTTC. It encodes CASSGGQASSYEQYF. The V and J genes are TRBV5-1 and TRBJ2-7, with 7 bases identical to TRBD1. The CDR3 has 15 amino acids. J gave up 0 bases and V 4 bases, and 7 bases lay outside the gene matches. CDR1 is SGHRS and CDR2 is YFSETQ in the germline V gene.